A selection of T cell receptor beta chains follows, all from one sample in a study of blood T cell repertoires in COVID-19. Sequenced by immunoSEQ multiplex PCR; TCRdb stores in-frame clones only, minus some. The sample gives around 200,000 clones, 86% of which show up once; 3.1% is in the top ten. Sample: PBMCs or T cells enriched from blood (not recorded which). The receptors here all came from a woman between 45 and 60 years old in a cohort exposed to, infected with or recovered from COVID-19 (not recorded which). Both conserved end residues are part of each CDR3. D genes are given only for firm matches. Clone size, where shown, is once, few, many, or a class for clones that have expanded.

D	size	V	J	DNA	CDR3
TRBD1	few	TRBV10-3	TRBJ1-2	TGTGCCATCAGTGACCGGGACAGGGAAGGCTACACCTTC	CAISDRDREGYTF
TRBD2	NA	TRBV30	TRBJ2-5	TGTGCCTGGACAGTGGGGGGGAACGGAAAGACCCAGTACTTC	CAWTVGGNGKTQYF
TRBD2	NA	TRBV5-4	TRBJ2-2	TGTGCCACGAGGGGGACTAGCGTACCCGGGGAGCTGTTTTTT	CATRGTSVPGELFF
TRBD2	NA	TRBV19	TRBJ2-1	TGTGCCAGTAGTGTATCTAGCGGGGGCCACAATGAGCAGTTCTTC	CASSVSSGGHNEQFF
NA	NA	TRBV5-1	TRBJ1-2	TGCGCCAGCAGCTTGGCCCGACGGGACTATGGCTACACCTTC	CASSLARRDYGYTF
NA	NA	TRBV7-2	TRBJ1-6	TGTGCCAGCAGCTTTTCCGGGACTTATAATTCACCCCTCCACTTT	CASSFSGTYNSPLHF
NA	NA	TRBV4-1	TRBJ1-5	TGCGCCAGCAGCCAAGGGGCGGGGTGGGGTCAGCCCCAGCATTTT	CASSQGAGWGQPQHF
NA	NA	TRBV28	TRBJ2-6	TGTGCCACCTTAGTTTCTGGCTCTGGGGCCAACGTCCTGACTTTC	CATLVSGSGANVLTF
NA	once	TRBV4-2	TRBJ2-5	TGTGCCAGCAGCCGCGACACGTTCGACACAGAGACCCAGTACTTC	CASSRDTFDTETQYF
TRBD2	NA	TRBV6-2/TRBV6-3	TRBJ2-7	TGTGCCAGCAGTTACTCACCCCCAAGCGGGAAATCCTACGAGCAGTACTTC	CASSYSPPSGKSYEQYF
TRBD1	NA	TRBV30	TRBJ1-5	TGTGCCTGGAGTGTAATAACAGGGGGCATCAATCAGCCCCAGCATTTT	CAWSVITGGINQPQHF
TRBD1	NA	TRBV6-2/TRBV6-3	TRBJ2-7	TGTGCCAGCAGTTATCAGGGACAGTTCTACGAGCAGTACTTC	CASSYQGQFYEQYF